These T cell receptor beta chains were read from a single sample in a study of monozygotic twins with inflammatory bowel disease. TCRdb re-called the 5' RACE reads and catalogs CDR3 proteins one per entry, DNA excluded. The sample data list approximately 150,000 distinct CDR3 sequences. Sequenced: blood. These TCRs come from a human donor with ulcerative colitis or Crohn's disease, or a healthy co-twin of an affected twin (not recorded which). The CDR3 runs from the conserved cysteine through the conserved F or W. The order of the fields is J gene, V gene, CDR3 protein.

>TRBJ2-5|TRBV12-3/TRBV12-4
CASSPGLAEHQETQYF
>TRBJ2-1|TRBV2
CASSGTSGRGNEQFF
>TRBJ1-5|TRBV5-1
CASSFQGGDQPQHF
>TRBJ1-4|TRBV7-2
CASSLTGGGEKLFF
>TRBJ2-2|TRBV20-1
CSARDRVGGYTGELFF
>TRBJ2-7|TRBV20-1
CSASLGASDLYEQYF
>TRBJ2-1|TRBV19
CASRKTGNNEQFF
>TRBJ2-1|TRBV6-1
CASSGTLKGEQFF
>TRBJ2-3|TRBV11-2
CATRRSGGTDTQYF
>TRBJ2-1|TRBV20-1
CSARGAAGDSRIEQFF
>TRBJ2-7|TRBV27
CASSFRGSSYEQYF
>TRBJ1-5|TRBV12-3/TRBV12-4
CASSSTANQPQHF
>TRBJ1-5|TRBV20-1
CSAQTGGNQPQHF
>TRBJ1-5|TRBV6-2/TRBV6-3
CASSYGPGQGRQPQHF
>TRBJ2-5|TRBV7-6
CASRPLGGLKETQYF
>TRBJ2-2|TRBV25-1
CASSEIRIDELRAAFRGELFF
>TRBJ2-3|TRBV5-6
CASSLEGSGDSDTQYF
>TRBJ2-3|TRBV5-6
CASSGGASTDMQYF
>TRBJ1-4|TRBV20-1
CSAPPSWGEKLFF
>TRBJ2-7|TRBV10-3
CAISESGTRSYEQYF
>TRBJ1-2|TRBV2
CASSESRSNYGYTF
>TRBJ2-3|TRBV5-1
CASSLEGAPDTQYF
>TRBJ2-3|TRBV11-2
CASSFQREEGTDTQYF
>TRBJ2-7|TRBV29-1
CSVVGQGMSQYF
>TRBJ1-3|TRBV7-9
CASSHIGNTIYF
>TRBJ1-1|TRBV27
CASSLAWNTEAFF
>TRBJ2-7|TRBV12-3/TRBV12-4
CASSLYNYGQGRYEQYF
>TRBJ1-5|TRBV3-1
CASSQDQIGEGRGEPQHF